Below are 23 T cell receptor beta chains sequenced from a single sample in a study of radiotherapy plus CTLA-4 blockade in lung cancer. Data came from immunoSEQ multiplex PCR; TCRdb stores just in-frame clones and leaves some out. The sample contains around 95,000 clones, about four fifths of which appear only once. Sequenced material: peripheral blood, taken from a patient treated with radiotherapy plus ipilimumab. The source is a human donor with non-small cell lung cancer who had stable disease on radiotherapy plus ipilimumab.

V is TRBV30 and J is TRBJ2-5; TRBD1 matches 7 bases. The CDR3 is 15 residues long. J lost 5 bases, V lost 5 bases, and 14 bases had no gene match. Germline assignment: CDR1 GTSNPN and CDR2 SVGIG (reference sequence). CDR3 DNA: TGTGCCTGGGGTCCAGGACAGGCGGCAGGGGAGACCCAGTACTTC. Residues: CAWGPGQAAGETQYF.

CDR3: CASSGRDSGNDEQFF. In DNA, the CDR3 is TGTGCCAGCAGTGGCCGGGACAGTGGGAACGATGAGCAGTTCTTC. V is TRBV2 and J is TRBJ2-1; 7 positions agree with TRBD1. Germline V gene sequence: CDR1 SNHLY, CDR2 FYNNEI. The CDR3 is made up of 15 amino acids. Trimming cost V 4 bases and J 8 bases; bases outside gene matches: 11.

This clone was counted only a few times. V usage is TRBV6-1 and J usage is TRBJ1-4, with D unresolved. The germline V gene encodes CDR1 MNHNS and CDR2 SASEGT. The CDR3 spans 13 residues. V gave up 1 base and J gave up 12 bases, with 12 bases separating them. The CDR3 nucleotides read TGTGCCAGCAGTGAAGGTACAGTGAAACAACTGTTTTTT. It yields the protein CASSEGTVKQLFF.

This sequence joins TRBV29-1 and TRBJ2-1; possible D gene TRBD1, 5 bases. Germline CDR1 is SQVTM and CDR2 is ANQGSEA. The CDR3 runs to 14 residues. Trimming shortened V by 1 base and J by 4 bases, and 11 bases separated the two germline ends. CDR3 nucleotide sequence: TGCAGCGTTGAAGGGACATATAATTACAATGAGCAGTTCTTC. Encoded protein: CSVEGTYNYNEQFF.

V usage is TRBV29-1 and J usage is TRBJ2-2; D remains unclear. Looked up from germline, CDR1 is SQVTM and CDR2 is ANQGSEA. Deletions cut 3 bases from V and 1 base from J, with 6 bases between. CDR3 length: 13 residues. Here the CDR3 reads CSVDVGNTGELFF. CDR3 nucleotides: TGCAGCGTTGATGTAGGGAACACCGGGGAGCTGTTTTTT.

DNA of the CDR3: TGTGCCAGCAGCTCCACACAGGGCCTACAAGAGACCCAGTACTTC. Translation: CASSSTQGLQETQYF. V and J are TRBV7-8 and TRBJ2-5, with a tentative D call TRBD1 (6 bases). In germline, CDR1 is SGHVS, CDR2 FQNEAQ. This CDR3 is built from 15 residues. Trimming stripped 4 bases from V and 2 bases from J, with 14 bases between.

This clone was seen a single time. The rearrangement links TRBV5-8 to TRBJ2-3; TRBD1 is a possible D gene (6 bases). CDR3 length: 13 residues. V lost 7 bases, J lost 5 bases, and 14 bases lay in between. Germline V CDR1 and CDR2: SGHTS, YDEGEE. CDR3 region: CASRPRGRDTQYF. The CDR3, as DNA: TGTGCCAGCCGACCAAGGGGGAGAGATACGCAGTATTTT. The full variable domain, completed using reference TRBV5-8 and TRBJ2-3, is EAGVTQSPTHLIKTRGQQATLRCSPISGHTSVYWYQQALGLGLQFLLWYDEGEERNRGNFPPRFSGRQFPNYSSELNVNALELEDSALYLCASRPRGRDTQYFGPGTRLTVL.

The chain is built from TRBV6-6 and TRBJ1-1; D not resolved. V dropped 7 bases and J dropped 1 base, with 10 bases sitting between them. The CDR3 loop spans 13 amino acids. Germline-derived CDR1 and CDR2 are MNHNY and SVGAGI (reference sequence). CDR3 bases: TGTGCCAGCACCAAAGCCCCGAACACTGAAGCTTTCTTT. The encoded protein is CASTKAPNTEAFF.

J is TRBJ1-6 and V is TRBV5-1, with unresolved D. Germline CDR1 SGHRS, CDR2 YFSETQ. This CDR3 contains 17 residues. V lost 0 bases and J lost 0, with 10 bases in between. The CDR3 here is CASSLDGVLSYNSPLHF. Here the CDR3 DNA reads TGCGCCAGCAGCTTGGACGGAGTGCTCTCCTATAATTCACCCCTCCACTTT. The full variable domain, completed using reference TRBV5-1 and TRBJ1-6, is KAGVTQTPRYLIKTRGQQVTLSCSPISGHRSVSWYQQTPGQGLQFLFEYFSETQRNKGNFPGRFSGRQFSNSRSEMNVSTLELGDSALYLCASSLDGVLSYNSPLHFGNGTRLTVT.

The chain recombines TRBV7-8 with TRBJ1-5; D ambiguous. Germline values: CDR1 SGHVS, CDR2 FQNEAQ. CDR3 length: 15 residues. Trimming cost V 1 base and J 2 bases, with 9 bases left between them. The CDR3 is CASSLGPPGNQPQHF. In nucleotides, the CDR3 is TGTGCCAGCAGCTTAGGGCCGCCGGGCAATCAGCCCCAGCATTTT.

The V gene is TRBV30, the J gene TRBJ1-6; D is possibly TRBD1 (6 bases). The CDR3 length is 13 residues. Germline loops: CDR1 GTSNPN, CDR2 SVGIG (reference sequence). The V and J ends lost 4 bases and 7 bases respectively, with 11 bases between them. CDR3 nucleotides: TGTGCCTGGACGGGGGGCACCAATTCACCCCTCCACTTT. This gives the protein CAWTGGTNSPLHF. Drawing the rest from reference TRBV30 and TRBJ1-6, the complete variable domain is SQTIHQWPATLVQPVGSPLSLECTVEGTSNPNLYWYRQAAGRGLQLLFYSVGIGQISSEVPQNLSASRPQDRQFILSSKKLLLSDSGFYLCAWTGGTNSPLHFGNGTRLTVT.

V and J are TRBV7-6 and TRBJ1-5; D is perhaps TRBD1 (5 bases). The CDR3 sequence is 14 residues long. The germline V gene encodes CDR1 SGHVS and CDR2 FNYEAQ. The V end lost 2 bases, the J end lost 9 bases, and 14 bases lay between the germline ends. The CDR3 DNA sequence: TGTGCCAGCAGCTTAACAAGGGGAAACCGGCCCCAGCATTTT. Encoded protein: CASSLTRGNRPQHF.

DNA of the CDR3: TGTGCCAGCTTCGATAGGGGGATTAACACTGAAGCTTTCTTT. This gives the protein CASFDRGINTEAFF. V usage is TRBV6-5 and J usage is TRBJ1-1, with D possibly being TRBD1 (6 bases). V lost 8 bases and J 2 bases, leaving 15 bases between the germline ends. Per germline, CDR1 MNHEY and CDR2 SVGAGI. This CDR3 contains 14 residues.

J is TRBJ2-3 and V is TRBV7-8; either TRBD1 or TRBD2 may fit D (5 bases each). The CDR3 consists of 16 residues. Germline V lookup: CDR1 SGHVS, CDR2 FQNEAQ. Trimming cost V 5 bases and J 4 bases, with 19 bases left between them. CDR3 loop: CASSRRGVLGADTQYF. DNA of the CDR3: TGTGCCAGCAGCCGACGAGGGGTATTAGGGGCAGATACGCAGTATTTT.

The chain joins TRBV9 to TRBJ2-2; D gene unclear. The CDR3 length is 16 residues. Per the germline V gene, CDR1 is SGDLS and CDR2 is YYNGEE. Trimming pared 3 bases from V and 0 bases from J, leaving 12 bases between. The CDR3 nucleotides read TGTGCCAGCAGCGCCGCAGTTCACGCGAACACCGGGGAGCTGTTTTTT. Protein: CASSAAVHANTGELFF.

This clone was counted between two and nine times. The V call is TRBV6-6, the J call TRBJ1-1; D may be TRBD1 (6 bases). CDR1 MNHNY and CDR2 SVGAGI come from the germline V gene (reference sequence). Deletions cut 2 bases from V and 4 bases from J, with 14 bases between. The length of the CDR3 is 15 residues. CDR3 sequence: CASSYSPRGGTEAFF. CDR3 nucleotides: TGTGCCAGCAGTTACAGCCCCAGGGGTGGCACTGAAGCTTTCTTT.

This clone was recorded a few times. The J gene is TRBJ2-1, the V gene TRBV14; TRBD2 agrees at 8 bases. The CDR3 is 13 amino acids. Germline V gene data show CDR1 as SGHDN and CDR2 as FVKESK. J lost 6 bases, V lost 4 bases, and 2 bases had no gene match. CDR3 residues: CASSLGLANEQFF. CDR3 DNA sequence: TGTGCCAGCAGCCTCGGACTAGCCAATGAGCAGTTCTTC.

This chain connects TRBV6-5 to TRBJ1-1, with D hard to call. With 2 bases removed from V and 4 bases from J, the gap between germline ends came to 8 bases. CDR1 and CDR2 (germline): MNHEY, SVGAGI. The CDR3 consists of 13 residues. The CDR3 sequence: CASSYVLGTEAFF. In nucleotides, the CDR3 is TGTGCCAGCAGTTACGTTTTGGGCACTGAAGCTTTCTTT.

The CDR3 is CASSENRDSYEQYF. In DNA, the CDR3 is TGTGCCAGCAGCGAAAACAGGGACTCCTACGAGCAGTACTTC. The genes are TRBV7-2 and TRBJ2-7; possibly TRBD1 for D (6 bases). The CDR3 totals 14 residues. Germline CDR1 reads SGHTA; CDR2 reads FQGNSA. The germline V and J ends were trimmed by 5 bases and 0 bases, with 11 bases remaining between them.

The CDR3 DNA reads as TGCGCCAGCAGCCTCGCCGGGACTAGCGCGACCTACGAGCAGTACTTC. Translated, it gives CASSLAGTSATYEQYF. The chain recombines TRBV4-1 with TRBJ2-7; 10 bases fit TRBD2. The CDR3 is 16 amino acids. J gave up 2 bases and V 4 bases, and 8 bases lay outside the gene matches. Germline-derived CDR1 and CDR2 are MGHRA and YSYEKL.

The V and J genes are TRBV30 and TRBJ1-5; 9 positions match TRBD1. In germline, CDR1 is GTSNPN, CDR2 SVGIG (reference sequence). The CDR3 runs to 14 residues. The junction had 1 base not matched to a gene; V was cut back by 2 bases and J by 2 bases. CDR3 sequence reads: CAWSWTGGNQPQHF. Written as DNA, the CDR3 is TGTGCCTGGAGTTGGACAGGGGGCAATCAGCCCCAGCATTTT.

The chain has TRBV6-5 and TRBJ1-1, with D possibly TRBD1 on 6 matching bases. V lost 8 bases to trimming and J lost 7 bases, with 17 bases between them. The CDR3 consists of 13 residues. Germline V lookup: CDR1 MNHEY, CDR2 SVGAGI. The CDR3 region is CASGRDTESEAFF. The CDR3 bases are TGTGCCAGCGGCCGGGACACCGAAAGTGAAGCTTTCTTT.

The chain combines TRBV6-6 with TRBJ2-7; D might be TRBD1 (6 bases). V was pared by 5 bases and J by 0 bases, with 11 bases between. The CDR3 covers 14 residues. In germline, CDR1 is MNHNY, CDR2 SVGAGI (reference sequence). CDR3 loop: CASSQGRSSYEQYF. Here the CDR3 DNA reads TGTGCCAGCAGTCAGGGGCGAAGCTCCTACGAGCAGTACTTC.